Detailed here is one T cell receptor (beta chain). The CDR3 totals 13 residues. Deletions cut 1 base from V and 7 bases from J, with 9 bases between. Per the germline V gene, CDR1 is SEHNR and CDR2 is FQNEAQ (reference sequence). In the authors' workflow: Amplification of reference gene primers was used by the study to estimate nucleated cell counts. The repertoire was sequenced with immunoSEQ multiplex PCR; TCRdb's copy has only in-frame clones and lacks some. From that table come the V and J calls and clone size; the DNA was used to work out D and trimming. The sample carries 300,000 to 350,000 clones, about 90% recorded once. This entry is derived from a study of blood T cell repertoires in COVID-19. For the study at large: The United States, Italy and Spain were the sources of the acute and convalescent COVID-19 samples. PBMCs, B-cell-depleted T cells, or T cells were the source of the cDNA or gDNA that made up the material.

The sequence was collected from a young man with active or convalescent COVID-19. The rearrangement links TRBV7-9 to TRBJ2-3, with D possibly matching TRBD1 (5 bases). The sample was peripheral blood. Written as DNA, the CDR3 is TGTGCCAGCAGCTTAGGGACATCCAATACGCAGTATTTT. It translates to CASSLGTSNTQYF. The full variable domain, its missing parts supplied by reference TRBV7-9 and TRBJ2-3, is DTGVSQNPRHKITKRGQNVTFRCDPISEHNRLYWYRQTLGQGPEFLTYFQNEAQLEKSRLLSDRFSAERPKGSFSTLEIQRTEQGDSAMYLCASSLGTSNTQYFGPGTRLTVL.